Reported below is one T cell receptor (beta chain). Its antigen is currently unknown. The data stem from a study of Ad26.COV2.S vaccination and SARS-CoV-2 variants. Trimming removed 4 bases at V and 4 bases at J, with 13 bases between. This CDR3 is built from 13 residues. Looked up from germline, CDR1 is SQVTM and CDR2 is ANQGSEA. Treatment given: about 20 received Ad26.COV2.S at low or high dose, single or two shots; about 5 received placebo; per-sample allocation not given. Each sample was drawn 63 days after the first injection (of vaccine or placebo). The vaccine delivered Wuhan-strain SARS-CoV-2 spike through an Ad26 vector. Method: immunoSEQ multiplex PCR; TCRdb's copy keeps in-frame clones and lacks some. The sample includes around 370,000 clones, roughly 84% of them seen just once. Study observations and caveats: Non-spike TCR breadth did not differ much between vaccine and placebo recipients. Total responses of T cells may have been underestimated by the analyses of TCR breadth and depth. Higher spike-specific TCR breadth was found in vaccine recipients than in placebo recipients.

This chain connects TRBV29-1 to TRBJ2-5; perhaps TRBD2 as D (6 bases). Source: peripheral blood, taken in a trial of Ad26.COV2.S vaccine versus placebo. This TCR was recovered from a person aged 18-60 years who received the Ad26.COV2.S COVID-19 vaccine or a placebo. The CDR3 loop is CSVGGGDGETQYF. As DNA, the CDR3 is TGCAGCGTTGGAGGCGGGGATGGAGAGACCCAGTACTTC.